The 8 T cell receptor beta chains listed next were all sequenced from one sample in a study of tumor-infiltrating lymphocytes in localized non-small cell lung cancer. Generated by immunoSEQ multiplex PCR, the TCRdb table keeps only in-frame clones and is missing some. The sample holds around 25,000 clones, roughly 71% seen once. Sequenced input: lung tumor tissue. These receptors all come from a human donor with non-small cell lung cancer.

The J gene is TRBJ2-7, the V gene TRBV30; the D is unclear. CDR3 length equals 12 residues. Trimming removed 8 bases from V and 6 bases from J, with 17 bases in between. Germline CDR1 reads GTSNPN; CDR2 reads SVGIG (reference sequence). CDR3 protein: CAVRIERSEQYF. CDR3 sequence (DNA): TGTGCCGTTAGGATCGAAAGGAGCGAGCAGTACTTC.

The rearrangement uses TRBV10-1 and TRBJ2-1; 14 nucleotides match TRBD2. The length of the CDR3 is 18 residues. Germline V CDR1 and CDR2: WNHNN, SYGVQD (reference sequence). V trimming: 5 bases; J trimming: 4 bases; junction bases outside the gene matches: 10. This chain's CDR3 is CASSKTGTSGRKYNEQFF. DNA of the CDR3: TGCGCCAGCAGTAAGACCGGGACTAGCGGGAGAAAGTACAATGAGCAGTTCTTC.

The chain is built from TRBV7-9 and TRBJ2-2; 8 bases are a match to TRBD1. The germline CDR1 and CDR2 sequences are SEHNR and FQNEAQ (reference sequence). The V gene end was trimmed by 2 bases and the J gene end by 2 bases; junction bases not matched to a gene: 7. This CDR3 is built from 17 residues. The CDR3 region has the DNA TGTGCCAGCAGCTTAATGGCAGGGGGCGCAAACACCGGGGAGCTGTTTTTT. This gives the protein CASSLMAGGANTGELFF.

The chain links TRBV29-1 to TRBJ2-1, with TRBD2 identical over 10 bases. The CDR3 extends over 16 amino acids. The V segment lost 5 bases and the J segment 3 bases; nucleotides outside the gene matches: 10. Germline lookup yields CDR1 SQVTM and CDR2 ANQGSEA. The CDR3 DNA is TGCAGCGTTCAAGGAGCGGGAGGGCCGATCTACAATGAGCAGTTCTTC. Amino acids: CSVQGAGGPIYNEQFF.

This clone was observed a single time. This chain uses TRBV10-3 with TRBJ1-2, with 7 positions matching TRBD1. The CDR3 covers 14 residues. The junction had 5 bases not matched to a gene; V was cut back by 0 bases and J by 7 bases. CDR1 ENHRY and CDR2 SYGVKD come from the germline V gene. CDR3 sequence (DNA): TGTGCCATCAGTGAGTCGAAGACAGGGCTTGGCTACACCTTC. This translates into CAISESKTGLGYTF.

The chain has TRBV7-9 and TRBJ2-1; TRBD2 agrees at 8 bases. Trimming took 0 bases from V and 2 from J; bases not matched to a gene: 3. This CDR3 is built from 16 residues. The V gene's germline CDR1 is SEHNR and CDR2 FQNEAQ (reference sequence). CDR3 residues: CASSLAPGLAYNEQFF. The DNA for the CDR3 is TGTGCCAGCAGCTTAGCGCCGGGACTAGCCTACAATGAGCAGTTCTTC.

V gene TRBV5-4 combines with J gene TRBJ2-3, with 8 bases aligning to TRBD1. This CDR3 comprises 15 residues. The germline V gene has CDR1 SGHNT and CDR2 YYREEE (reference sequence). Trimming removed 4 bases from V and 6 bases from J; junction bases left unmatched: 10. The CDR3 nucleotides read TGTGCCAGCAGCGCCCGGGACAGGTCAAGGGATACGCAGTATTTT. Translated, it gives CASSARDRSRDTQYF.

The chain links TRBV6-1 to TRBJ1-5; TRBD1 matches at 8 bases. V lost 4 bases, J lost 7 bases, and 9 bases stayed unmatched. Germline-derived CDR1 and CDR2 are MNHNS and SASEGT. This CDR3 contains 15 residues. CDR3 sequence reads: CASSGPGTGGQPQHF. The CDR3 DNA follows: TGTGCCAGCAGTGGGCCCGGGACAGGAGGACAGCCCCAGCATTTT.